The present T cell receptor (beta chain) was sequenced within a study of blood T cell repertoires in COVID-19. Across the study: Spain, Italy and the United States supplied samples that represented acute and convalescent COVID-19.

V lost 6 bases, J lost 0 bases, and 8 bases stayed unmatched. This CDR3 is 16 amino acids long. Per germline, CDR1 LNHDA and CDR2 SQIVND (reference sequence). Clones were read by immunoSEQ multiplex PCR, and TCRdb kept only the in-frame ones, dropping some. The table records about 62,000 clones, 80% to 90% of them present only once. The gene calls are TRBV19 and TRBJ1-5, with 7 positions matching TRBD1. Material: peripheral blood. This TCR derives from a woman aged 55-75 years with COVID-19, enrolled during active disease. DNA of the CDR3: TGTGCCAGTAGGCAGACAGGGACCGATAGCAATCAGCCCCAGCATTTT. Protein: CASRQTGTDSNQPQHF. Complete variable domain (other parts from reference TRBV19 and TRBJ1-5): DGGITQSPKYLFRKEGQNVTLSCEQNLNHDAMYWYRQDPGQGLRLIYYSQIVNDFQKGDIAEGYSVSREKKESFPLTVTSAQKNPTAFYLCASRQTGTDSNQPQHFGDGTRLSIL.